This T cell receptor beta chain was documented in a study of T cell responses to AZD1222 COVID-19 vaccine. Broader study findings: Spike-specific TCR breadth and depth grew following two AZD1222 doses. Across spike, vaccine-associated CD4 TCRs were found, dominant at 160-218 and 743-854. The sample set comprised mostly white British donors with more females, and clonal diversity was possibly underestimated. Of spike-specific TCRs, nearly half reportedly target regions left unmutated in variants.

Germline V gene data show CDR1 as SGHNT and CDR2 as YYREEE (reference sequence). This CDR3 region has 14 residues. Trimming stripped 3 bases from V and 7 bases from J, with 13 bases between. Comment on this clone: Its antigen remains unidentified.

Assay used: immunoSEQ multiplex PCR; TCRdb lists only in-frame clones, some missing. The sample lists 100,000 to 150,000 clones, about 89% occurring once. The clonotype was recovered from an adult in good health. This chain connects TRBV5-4 to TRBJ2-2; maybe TRBD1 (6 bases). Here the sequenced sample was peripheral blood, taken on day 0 of MenACWY control vaccination. The CDR3 loop reads CASSSLRGRGELFF. The DNA for the CDR3 is TGTGCCAGCAGCTCGCTCAGGGGCCGCGGGGAGCTGTTTTTT.